Presented here are 10 T cell receptor beta chains from one specimen sequenced in a study of T-cell memory formation after mild COVID-19. TCRdb itself ran the 5' RACE reads through MiXCR, one entry per CDR3 protein. The sample has 350,000 to 450,000 distinct CDR3 sequences; 20% are singletons. The sample comprised PBMCs or a T cell subset sorted from them (not recorded which). The source of these receptors is an adult woman who had mild COVID-19 (a few samples of this study predate the infection). Cell type and time point are not known.

The rearrangement uses TRBV11-2 and TRBJ2-7; possible D gene TRBD2, 6 bases. The V gene's germline CDR1 is SGHAT and CDR2 FQNNGV. CDR3 size: 15 residues. V was pared by 0 bases and J by 0 bases, with 9 bases between. The CDR3 loop is CASSLEAGPSYEQYF. For the CDR3, the DNA is TGTGCCAGCAGCTTAGAGGCGGGACCCTCCTACGAGCAGTACTTC.

This clonotype has ten or more counts. The chain joins TRBV12-3 or TRBV12-4 to TRBJ1-1; D gene unclear. CDR3 length equals 12 residues. V dropped 8 bases and J dropped 1 base, with 8 bases sitting between them. In DNA form, the CDR3 reads TGTGCCAGCCCGCCGGAGAACACTGAAGCTTTCTTT. This encodes CASPPENTEAFF.

This clonotype turned up a few times. The chain is built from TRBV15 and TRBJ1-5; D call uncertain. Germline V gene sequence: CDR1 LNHNV, CDR2 YYDKDF (reference sequence). V lost 1 base, J lost 0 bases, and 13 bases lay in between. This CDR3 comprises 17 residues. CDR3 sequence reads: CATSRAYSRYSNQPQHF. For the CDR3, the DNA is TGTGCCACCAGCAGAGCTTACAGTAGGTATAGCAATCAGCCCCAGCATTTT.

The CDR3 spells CASSNVAPPPFF. Here the CDR3 DNA reads TGTGCCAGCAGCAATGTAGCGCCCCCCCCGTTCTTC. The chain carries TRBV21-1 and TRBJ2-1; the table's TRBD1 call for D was not verified on the DNA. TRBV21-1 is a known pseudogene. The CDR3 loop spans 12 amino acids.

This clonotype was found a few times. The chain couples TRBV6-5 to TRBJ1-5; no reliable D call. Trimming removed 6 bases from V and 5 bases from J, with 20 bases in between. The CDR3 consists of 16 residues. Germline lookup yields CDR1 MNHEY and CDR2 SVGAGI. The CDR3 sequence is CASSPAGKVGYQPQHF. Written as DNA, the CDR3 is TGTGCCAGCAGCCCCGCGGGCAAGGTTGGGTATCAGCCCCAGCATTTT.

This clonotype was recorded many times. V gene TRBV7-9 combines with J gene TRBJ2-1, with 10 bases fitting TRBD2. CDR1 SEHNR and CDR2 FQNEAQ come from the germline V gene (reference sequence). The CDR3 spans 15 residues. Trimming removed 1 base from V and 5 bases from J; junction bases left unmatched: 2. The CDR3 here is CASSLGTSGNNEQFF. DNA of the CDR3: TGTGCCAGCAGCTTAGGGACTAGCGGAAACAATGAGCAGTTCTTC.

The V and J genes are TRBV12-3 or TRBV12-4 and TRBJ2-3; 13 bases are a match to TRBD2. This CDR3 is built from 20 residues. The J segment lost 2 bases and the V segment lost 5 bases, leaving 16 bases of the junction unmatched. The CDR3 DNA sequence: TGTGCCAGCAGTCTCCTGACTAGCGGGGGGACCAGCCGGCCCACAGATACGCAGTATTTT. It specifies CASSLLTSGGTSRPTDTQYF.

This clonotype was detected only a few times. V usage is TRBV7-2 and J usage is TRBJ1-6; 7 nucleotides line up with TRBD1. This CDR3 has 15 residues. The germline gives CDR1 SGHTA, CDR2 FQGNSA. Trimming took 3 bases from V and 9 from J; bases not matched to a gene: 8. The CDR3 DNA is TGTGCCAGCAGCTTGAGGGGGCAGACGGGTTCACCCCTCCACTTT. It codes for CASSLRGQTGSPLHF.

There are a few counts of this clonotype. The chain combines TRBV12-3 or TRBV12-4 with TRBJ1-2; possibly TRBD1 for D (6 bases). The CDR3 runs to 13 residues. Between the trimmed V and J ends, which lost 4 bases and 5 bases, there was a span of 11 bases. The CDR3 spells CASSSSRGYGYTF. The CDR3 DNA sequence: TGTGCCAGCAGTTCGAGCAGGGGATATGGCTACACCTTC.

This chain links TRBV6-6 with TRBJ2-1; 9 positions match TRBD1. This CDR3 comprises 15 residues. Germline trimming cut 2 bases from V and 7 bases from J; bases unmatched to any gene: 6. Germline V gives CDR1 MNHNY, CDR2 SVGAGI (reference sequence). In DNA form, the CDR3 reads TGTGCCAGCAGTTACCCCGGGACAGGGACGAATGAGCAGTTCTTC. As protein: CASSYPGTGTNEQFF.